This is a list of T cell receptor beta chains from one sample in a study of OX40 agonist ivuxolimab in advanced cancers. The method was immunoSEQ multiplex PCR; TCRdb's version includes in-frame clones alone and lacks a portion of them. The table includes about 76,000 clones, roughly 91% detected once. The sample was CD4+ or CD8+ T cells sorted from blood, taken in a trial of the OX40 agonist ivuxolimab. These TCRs come from an adult with an advanced solid tumor such as melanoma, head and neck, liver or kidney cancer. Both conserved end residues are part of each CDR3. The D gene is left open where the match is weak. For some rows the clone size is stated as once, few or many, or as a class when expanded; others skip it.

d_gene: TRBD1; abundance: .; v_gene: TRBV28; j_gene: TRBJ2-2; CDR3aa: CASNPNRGKDTGELFF; CDR3nt: TGTGCCAGCAACCCGAACAGGGGGAAGGACACCGGGGAGCTGTTTTTT
d_gene: TRBD1; abundance: .; v_gene: TRBV7-2; j_gene: TRBJ2-7; CDR3aa: CASSSGTGGYEQYF; CDR3nt: TGTGCCAGCAGTTCCGGGACAGGGGGTTACGAGCAGTACTTC
d_gene: .; abundance: .; v_gene: TRBV21-1; j_gene: TRBJ2-4; CDR3aa: CASSRCRLTKNIQYF; CDR3nt: TGTGCCAGCAGCAGGTGTAGGCTAACCAAAAACATTCAGTACTTC
d_gene: .; abundance: .; v_gene: TRBV28; j_gene: TRBJ2-7; CDR3aa: CASSSITTTVDEQYF; CDR3nt: TGTGCCAGCAGTTCAATAACCACGACAGTCGACGAGCAGTACTTC
d_gene: .; abundance: .; v_gene: TRBV6-6; j_gene: TRBJ1-1; CDR3aa: CASSSGPMNTEAFF; CDR3nt: TGTGCCAGCAGTTCGGGACCCATGAACACTGAAGCTTTCTTT
d_gene: TRBD2; abundance: .; v_gene: TRBV7-7; j_gene: TRBJ2-5; CDR3aa: CASSSSASGRAGETQYF; CDR3nt: TGTGCTAGCAGCTCCTCGGCTAGCGGGAGGGCCGGCGAGACCCAGTACTTC
d_gene: TRBD2; abundance: .; v_gene: TRBV5-6; j_gene: TRBJ2-1; CDR3aa: CASSLNGGNEQFF; CDR3nt: TGTGCCAGCAGCTTGAACGGGGGGAATGAGCAGTTCTTC
d_gene: .; abundance: .; v_gene: TRBV9; j_gene: TRBJ2-3; CDR3aa: CASSVAYGSTDTQYF; CDR3nt: TGTGCCAGCAGCGTAGCCTATGGGAGCACAGATACGCAGTATTTT
d_gene: .; abundance: many; v_gene: TRBV27; j_gene: TRBJ2-7; CDR3aa: CASSPRISYEQYF; CDR3nt: TGTGCCAGCAGTCCTCGGATCTCCTACGAGCAGTACTTC
d_gene: .; abundance: once; v_gene: TRBV27; j_gene: TRBJ2-7; CDR3aa: CASSLGGADYGSYEQYF; CDR3nt: TGTGCCAGCAGTTTGGGAGGCGCGGACTATGGTTCCTACGAGCAGTACTTC
d_gene: .; abundance: .; v_gene: TRBV7-8; j_gene: TRBJ2-1; CDR3aa: CASSLAFEQFF; CDR3nt: TGTGCCAGCAGCTTAGCCTTTGAGCAGTTCTTC
d_gene: .; abundance: .; v_gene: TRBV7-6; j_gene: TRBJ1-5; CDR3aa: CASSLESRGVGYNQPQHF; CDR3nt: TGTGCCAGCAGCTTAGAATCGCGGGGGGTTGGGTACAATCAGCCCCAGCATTTT
d_gene: .; abundance: once; v_gene: TRBV6-5; j_gene: TRBJ2-2; CDR3aa: CASRAGLNTGELFF; CDR3nt: TGTGCCAGCAGGGCTGGACTAAACACCGGGGAGCTGTTTTTT
d_gene: .; abundance: .; v_gene: TRBV27; j_gene: TRBJ2-1; CDR3aa: CASSLRTKTYNEQFF; CDR3nt: TGTGCCAGCAGTTTAAGGACCAAAACCTACAATGAGCAGTTCTTC
d_gene: .; abundance: .; v_gene: TRBV27; j_gene: TRBJ1-1; CDR3aa: CASSFAGVAFF; CDR3nt: TGTGCCAGCAGTTTCGCGGGGGTAGCTTTCTTT
d_gene: .; abundance: .; v_gene: TRBV5-1; j_gene: TRBJ2-7; CDR3aa: CASSLVPYEQYF; CDR3nt: TGCGCCAGCAGCTTGGTGCCGTACGAGCAGTACTTC
d_gene: TRBD1; abundance: few; v_gene: TRBV27; j_gene: TRBJ1-2; CDR3aa: CASSALTGVHGYTF; CDR3nt: TGTGCCAGCAGTGCCCTAACAGGGGTGCACGGCTACACCTTC
d_gene: .; abundance: .; v_gene: TRBV13; j_gene: TRBJ2-6; CDR3aa: CASSLAGANVLTF; CDR3nt: TGTGCCAGCAGCTTAGCTGGGGCCAACGTCCTGACTTTC
d_gene: .; abundance: once; v_gene: TRBV7-6; j_gene: TRBJ2-5; CDR3aa: CASSSTRGVETQYF; CDR3nt: TGTGCCAGCAGCTCAACTAGAGGTGTGGAGACCCAGTACTTC
d_gene: TRBD1; abundance: .; v_gene: TRBV27; j_gene: TRBJ2-5; CDR3aa: CASSPGYGQGAETQYF; CDR3nt: TGTGCCAGCAGTCCCGGTTACGGACAGGGGGCAGAGACCCAGTACTTC
d_gene: .; abundance: .; v_gene: TRBV6-6; j_gene: TRBJ1-1; CDR3aa: CASSYLGPVNTEAFF; CDR3nt: TGTGCCAGCAGTTACTTGGGCCCCGTGAACACTGAAGCTTTCTTT
d_gene: TRBD1; abundance: .; v_gene: TRBV14; j_gene: TRBJ2-2; CDR3aa: CASSSRTGTGELFF; CDR3nt: TGTGCCAGCAGCTCCCGGACAGGGACCGGGGAGCTGTTTTTT
d_gene: .; abundance: .; v_gene: TRBV5-8; j_gene: TRBJ2-3; CDR3aa: CASSHRIAGTDTQYF; CDR3nt: TGTGCCAGCAGCCATCGAATAGCAGGAACAGATACGCAGTATTTT
d_gene: TRBD1; abundance: .; v_gene: TRBV6-5; j_gene: TRBJ2-7; CDR3aa: CASSYSLTGDGEQYF; CDR3nt: TGTGCCAGCAGTTACTCCCTCACAGGGGACGGCGAGCAGTACTTC
d_gene: TRBD1; abundance: once; v_gene: TRBV4-1; j_gene: TRBJ2-7; CDR3aa: CASSQGEVVPGQGNYEQYF; CDR3nt: TGCGCCAGCAGCCAAGGGGAGGTCGTACCGGGACAGGGGAATTACGAGCAGTACTTC
d_gene: TRBD1; abundance: .; v_gene: TRBV29-1; j_gene: TRBJ2-1; CDR3aa: CSAAPHGTGDNEQFF; CDR3nt: TGCAGCGCAGCCCCCCACGGGACAGGGGACAATGAGCAGTTCTTC
d_gene: TRBD2; abundance: .; v_gene: TRBV28; j_gene: TRBJ2-5; CDR3aa: CASAPSGLAGGETQYF; CDR3nt: TGTGCCAGCGCCCCCTCCGGCCTAGCGGGAGGAGAGACCCAGTACTTC
d_gene: .; abundance: once; v_gene: TRBV6-5; j_gene: TRBJ2-7; CDR3aa: CASSFNRDGTYEQYF; CDR3nt: TGTGCCAGCAGTTTCAACCGGGACGGGACGTACGAGCAGTACTTC
d_gene: .; abundance: .; v_gene: TRBV28; j_gene: TRBJ1-5; CDR3aa: CASSDEDLRGTKQPQHF; CDR3nt: TGTGCCAGCAGTGACGAGGACCTCCGGGGTACCAAGCAACCCCAGCATTTT
d_gene: .; abundance: .; v_gene: TRBV27; j_gene: TRBJ2-1; CDR3aa: CASSLGSAHNEQFF; CDR3nt: TGTGCCAGCAGTTTGGGGTCCGCGCACAATGAGCAGTTCTTC
d_gene: .; abundance: .; v_gene: TRBV10-3; j_gene: TRBJ2-2; CDR3aa: CAISVSGLAAQLNTGELFF; CDR3nt: TGTGCCATCAGTGTTTCCGGGTTGGCAGCCCAACTGAACACCGGGGAGCTGTTTTTT
d_gene: .; abundance: few; v_gene: TRBV30; j_gene: TRBJ2-7; CDR3aa: CAWSVSDPAYEQYF; CDR3nt: TGTGCCTGGAGTGTGTCGGACCCTGCCTACGAGCAGTACTTC
d_gene: .; abundance: .; v_gene: TRBV18; j_gene: TRBJ1-2; CDR3aa: CASSPSPGHYGYTF; CDR3nt: TGTGCCAGCTCACCCTCCCCAGGACACTATGGCTACACCTTC
d_gene: .; abundance: .; v_gene: TRBV7-3; j_gene: TRBJ2-3; CDR3aa: CASTDLITDTQYF; CDR3nt: TGTGCCAGCACCGACTTAATCACAGATACGCAGTATTTT
d_gene: .; abundance: .; v_gene: TRBV6-5; j_gene: TRBJ2-1; CDR3aa: CASRAGSSYNEQFF; CDR3nt: TGTGCCAGCAGAGCCGGGAGCTCCTACAATGAGCAGTTCTTC
d_gene: .; abundance: once; v_gene: TRBV28; j_gene: TRBJ2-7; CDR3aa: CASNAVGSYEQYF; CDR3nt: TGTGCCAGCAACGCGGTAGGGTCGTACGAGCAGTACTTC
d_gene: TRBD1; abundance: .; v_gene: TRBV2; j_gene: TRBJ2-5; CDR3aa: CASSEDIRDREETQYF; CDR3nt: TGTGCCAGCAGTGAAGACATCCGGGACAGGGAGGAGACCCAGTACTTC
d_gene: .; abundance: .; v_gene: TRBV11-2; j_gene: TRBJ2-7; CDR3aa: CASSLEQNEGYEQYF; CDR3nt: TGTGCCAGCAGCTTAGAGCAAAACGAGGGATACGAGCAGTACTTC
d_gene: TRBD1; abundance: .; v_gene: TRBV28; j_gene: TRBJ1-1; CDR3aa: CASSLSTTGWSTEAFF; CDR3nt: TGTGCCAGCAGTTTATCCACGACAGGGTGGAGCACTGAAGCTTTCTTT
d_gene: .; abundance: .; v_gene: TRBV5-1; j_gene: TRBJ2-1; CDR3aa: CASSLARRSYNEQFF; CDR3nt: TGCGCCAGCAGCTTGGCGAGGAGATCCTACAATGAGCAGTTCTTC
d_gene: TRBD2; abundance: .; v_gene: TRBV18; j_gene: TRBJ2-7; CDR3aa: CASSPGIWREFPYEQYF; CDR3nt: TGTGCCAGCTCACCGGGGATTTGGCGGGAGTTCCCCTACGAGCAGTACTTC
d_gene: .; abundance: once; v_gene: TRBV7-7; j_gene: TRBJ2-5; CDR3aa: CASSLGAGVETQYF; CDR3nt: TGTGCTAGCAGCTTGGGGGCGGGAGTGGAGACCCAGTACTTC
d_gene: .; abundance: once; v_gene: TRBV6-1; j_gene: TRBJ1-3; CDR3aa: CASRPTFSGNTIYF; CDR3nt: TGTGCCAGCAGGCCGACGTTCTCTGGAAACACCATATATTTT
d_gene: TRBD2; abundance: .; v_gene: TRBV4-2; j_gene: TRBJ2-7; CDR3aa: CASSQATSGSYEQYF; CDR3nt: TGTGCCAGCAGCCAAGCAACTAGCGGGAGTTACGAGCAGTACTTC
d_gene: .; abundance: .; v_gene: TRBV6-5; j_gene: TRBJ2-7; CDR3aa: CASSYLTGEGYEQYF; CDR3nt: TGTGCCAGCAGTTACCTCACCGGCGAAGGCTACGAGCAGTACTTC
d_gene: .; abundance: .; v_gene: TRBV10-1; j_gene: TRBJ2-1; CDR3aa: CASSAGRGGNEQFF; CDR3nt: TGCGCCAGCTCCGCCGGGAGAGGAGGCAATGAGCAGTTCTTC
d_gene: .; abundance: once; v_gene: TRBV7-2; j_gene: TRBJ2-7; CDR3aa: CASSLSRNYEQYF; CDR3nt: TGTGCCAGCAGCTTATCAAGGAACTACGAGCAGTACTTC
d_gene: TRBD1; abundance: .; v_gene: TRBV7-9; j_gene: TRBJ2-7; CDR3aa: CASSSKTGLSYEQYF; CDR3nt: TGTGCCAGCAGCTCAAAGACAGGGCTCTCCTACGAGCAGTACTTC